Each of the 32 T cell receptor beta chains below was sequenced from the same sample in a study of blood T cell repertoires in COVID-19. Repertoires were generated with immunoSEQ multiplex PCR, while TCRdb's copy carries only in-frame clones and drops some. The sample includes 250,000 to 350,000 clones, about nine tenths of them seen just once. Sequencing was performed on peripheral blood. The receptors were gathered from a woman in her forties or fifties who had recovered from COVID-19.

In this sample, this clone turned up a few times. V usage is TRBV28 and J usage is TRBJ1-1; 7 nucleotides align to TRBD1. The V segment lost 6 bases and the J segment 1 base; nucleotides outside the gene matches: 5. CDR3 length: 14 amino acids. CDR1 MDHEN and CDR2 SYDVKM come from the germline V gene. The CDR3 loop reads CASREGQQNTEAFF. In DNA, the CDR3 is TGTGCCAGCAGGGAGGGACAGCAGAACACTGAAGCTTTCTTT.

Notes on this clone: This same CDR3 is encoded by further DNA sequences in the sample. The chain employs TRBV5-1 and TRBJ1-5; D is unclear. Germline CDR1 SGHRS, CDR2 YFSETQ. Trimming removed 0 bases from V and 5 bases from J, with 6 bases in between. CDR3 length: 13 amino acids. The CDR3 loop reads CASSLGGDQPQHF. The DNA for the CDR3 is TGCGCCAGCAGCTTGGGCGGTGATCAGCCCCAGCATTTT.

The rearrangement uses TRBV6-2 or TRBV6-3 and TRBJ1-1; 7 bases line up with TRBD1. CDR1 and CDR2 (germline): MNHEY, SVGEGT. The CDR3 contains 14 residues. V shed 6 bases, J shed 1 base, and the junction held 5 bases outside the gene matches. The CDR3 nucleotides read TGTGCCAGCAGCGACTGGGACAGGAACACTGAAGCTTTCTTT. It yields the protein CASSDWDRNTEAFF.

The CDR3 sequence: CASSQVVADNRGSTF. The CDR3 coding sequence is TGCGCCAGCAGCCAAGTAGTCGCCGACAATAGGGGAAGTACCTTC. This chain joins TRBV4-3 and TRBJ1-2; tentative D call: TRBD1 (5 bases). CDR3 size: 15 residues. The ends were cut back, 1 base at V and 14 bases at J, with 23 bases in the middle. Germline CDR1 and CDR2: LGHNA and YSLEER.

This chain joins TRBV6-5 and TRBJ2-1; 10 bases are shared with TRBD2. The germline V gene has CDR1 MNHEY and CDR2 SVGAGI. The CDR3 loop spans 13 amino acids. V was clipped by 5 bases and J by 8 bases; unmatched bases: 3. Here the CDR3 reads CASSRGTSDEQFF. The CDR3 DNA is TGTGCCAGCAGTCGGGGGACTAGCGATGAGCAGTTCTTC.

CDR3 in amino acids: CASSQAFRGQDFEAFF. The CDR3 bases are TGCGCCAGCAGCCAAGCATTCAGGGGGCAAGACTTTGAAGCTTTCTTT. The chain couples TRBV4-1 to TRBJ1-1; TRBD1 matches at 8 bases. Germline CDR1 MGHRA, CDR2 YSYEKL. The junction had 11 bases not matched to a gene; V was cut back by 1 base and J by 7 bases. There are 16 residues in the CDR3.

This chain links TRBV7-9 with TRBJ2-1; TRBD2 matches 12 bases. Germline V gene lookup returns CDR1 SEHNR and CDR2 FQNEAQ (reference sequence). With V trimmed by 4 bases and J by 8 bases, 6 bases remained unmatched. The CDR3 extends over 15 amino acids. CDR3 protein: CASSSTSGSTYEQFF. CDR3 in DNA: TGTGCCAGCAGCTCGACTAGCGGGAGTACGTATGAGCAGTTCTTC.

The chain carries TRBV6-6 and TRBJ1-1; tentatively, D is TRBD1 (5 bases). This CDR3 is built from 15 residues. From germline, CDR1 is MNHNY and CDR2 SVGAGI (reference sequence). Deletions cut 7 bases from V and 0 bases from J, with 15 bases between. The CDR3 spells CASTLMGRVNTEAFF. The CDR3 bases are TGTGCCAGCACTCTGATGGGCAGGGTGAACACTGAAGCTTTCTTT.

The DNA of the CDR3 is TGCGCCAGCAGCAGGGGGTCGGGTCAGCCCCAGCATTTT. This translates into CASSRGSGQPQHF. The chain has TRBV5-1 and TRBJ1-5, with D perhaps matching TRBD1 (6 bases). The V end was cut by 4 bases, the J end by 6 bases, with 11 bases between. The CDR3 is 13 residues long. CDR1 and CDR2 from the germline V gene are SGHRS and YFSETQ.

The chain couples TRBV7-2 to TRBJ1-2; unclear D gene. CDR3 length: 14 amino acids. Germline loops: CDR1 SGHTA, CDR2 FQGNSA. V was clipped by 3 bases and J by 3 bases, with 11 bases between them. The CDR3 nucleotides are TGTGCCAGCAGCTTGGGCCCAAATTACTATGGCTACACCTTC. Its protein product is CASSLGPNYYGYTF.

The J gene is TRBJ2-3, the V gene TRBV19; TRBD1 agrees at 9 bases. Trimming cost V 7 bases and J 4 bases; bases outside gene matches: 12. Germline lookup yields CDR1 LNHDA and CDR2 SQIVND (reference sequence). CDR3 length equals 16 residues. As DNA, the CDR3 is TGTGCCAGTAACCATCCGGGACAGGGAAGCCCAGATACGCAGTATTTT. This gives the protein CASNHPGQGSPDTQYF. Drawing the rest from reference TRBV19 and TRBJ2-3, the complete variable domain is DGGITQSPKYLFRKEGQNVTLSCEQNLNHDAMYWYRQDPGQGLRLIYYSQIVNDFQKGDIAEGYSVSREKKESFPLTVTSAQKNPTAFYLCASNHPGQGSPDTQYFGPGTRLTVL.

J is TRBJ1-6 and V is TRBV21-1; the table's TRBD1 call for D was not verified on the DNA. TRBV21-1 is a known pseudogene. The CDR3 extends over 16 amino acids. The DNA of the CDR3 is TGTGCCAGCTTGCCCAGAAAGACAGGGAAAGGATCACCCCTCCACTTT. Its translation is CASLPRKTGKGSPLHF.

The V call is TRBV7-8, the J call TRBJ2-1; 9 bases fit TRBD2. Germline CDR1 reads SGHVS; CDR2 reads FQNEAQ. This CDR3 comprises 15 residues. Trimming at V came to 1 base and at J to 3 bases, leaving 1 base not matched to a gene. CDR3 residues: CASSLGLADYNEQFF. CDR3 nucleotide sequence: TGTGCCAGCAGCTTAGGACTAGCGGACTACAATGAGCAGTTCTTC.

CDR3 region: CASSQSTWDTQYF. The CDR3 DNA reads as TGTGCCAGCAGCCAGTCCACTTGGGATACGCAGTATTTT. The chain combines TRBV4-2 with TRBJ2-3; D gene ambiguous. This CDR3 contains 13 residues. CDR1 is LGHNA and CDR2 is YNFKEQ in the germline V gene. The V end lost 3 bases, the J end lost 6 bases, and 10 bases lay between the germline ends.

The V and J genes are TRBV6-5 and TRBJ1-1, with D unresolved. CDR3 length: 12 amino acids. CDR1 MNHEY and CDR2 SVGAGI come from the germline V gene. Trimming took 6 bases from V and 2 from J, leaving 7 bases between them. The CDR3 DNA follows: TGTGCCAGCAGCCTAGTCAACACTGAAGCTTTCTTT. This translates into CASSLVNTEAFF.

The genes are TRBV30 and TRBJ1-5; 9 bases align to TRBD1. V trimming: 0 bases; J trimming: 6 bases; junction bases outside the gene matches: 3. The CDR3 has 14 residues. Per germline, CDR1 GTSNPN and CDR2 SVGIG (reference sequence). The chain's CDR3 is CAWSVTGGGQPQHF. In DNA, the CDR3 is TGTGCCTGGAGTGTAACAGGGGGCGGTCAGCCCCAGCATTTT.

The DNA for the CDR3 is TGCGCCAGCAGAGGAGACTTCAAAAACATTCAGTACTTC. Encoded protein: CASRGDFKNIQYF. This sequence joins TRBV5-1 and TRBJ2-4; D is uncertain. CDR1 is SGHRS and CDR2 is YFSETQ in the germline V gene. The CDR3 contains 13 residues. Trimming removed 5 bases from V and 3 bases from J, with 9 bases in between.

V gene TRBV5-1 combines with J gene TRBJ1-1; D gene uncertain. This CDR3 spans 15 amino acids. CDR1 and CDR2 (germline): SGHRS, YFSETQ. The V end lost 2 bases, the J end lost 3 bases, and 14 bases lay between the germline ends. CDR3 in amino acids: CASSLFDARDTEAFF. For the CDR3, the DNA is TGCGCCAGCAGCTTATTCGACGCCCGGGACACTGAAGCTTTCTTT. Using reference TRBV5-1 and TRBJ1-1 for the parts outside the CDR3, the full variable domain is KAGVTQTPRYLIKTRGQQVTLSCSPISGHRSVSWYQQTPGQGLQFLFEYFSETQRNKGNFPGRFSGRQFSNSRSEMNVSTLELGDSALYLCASSLFDARDTEAFFGQGTRLTVV.

The CDR3 bases are TGTGCCAGCAGTTCGCCAGGCCGGGGCTACACCTTC. The encoded protein is CASSSPGRGYTF. The J gene is TRBJ1-2, the V gene TRBV12-3 or TRBV12-4; D uncertain. The CDR3 has 12 amino acids. The germline V and J ends were trimmed by 4 bases and 8 bases, with 11 bases remaining between them.

This rearrangement joins TRBV3-1 (or the pseudogene TRBV3-2) to TRBJ1-1; 7 bases align to TRBD1. The ends lost 3 bases at V and 5 bases at J; junction bases unmatched: 3. The length of the CDR3 is 13 residues. Germline V gene lookup returns CDR1 LGHDT and CDR2 YNNKEL (reference sequence). The CDR3 nucleotides read TGTGCCAGCAGCCAGACAGGGAGTACTGAAGCTTTCTTT. Translated, it gives CASSQTGSTEAFF.

This chain connects TRBV7-3 to TRBJ1-3; D remains unclear. The length of the CDR3 is 14 residues. Germline V gene sequence: CDR1 SGHTA, CDR2 FQGTGA. Trimming pared 2 bases from V and 4 bases from J, leaving 9 bases between. The CDR3, as DNA: TGTGCCAGCAGCTTAGGCGGTGTCGGAAACACCATATATTTT. This codes for CASSLGGVGNTIYF.

The chain joins TRBV9 to TRBJ2-7; 15 bases fit TRBD2. CDR3 size: 17 residues. The ends lost 4 bases at V and 0 bases at J; junction bases unmatched: 5. Germline-derived CDR1 and CDR2 are SGDLS and YYNGEE. CDR3 DNA sequence: TGTGCCAGCAGCCCCGGACTAGCGGGAGGGTTCTCCTACGAGCAGTACTTC. Translated: CASSPGLAGGFSYEQYF.

The chain employs TRBV6-2 or TRBV6-3 and TRBJ1-2; 7 bases agree with TRBD1. CDR1 is MNHEY, CDR2 SVGEGT, per germline. The CDR3 consists of 15 residues. J gave up 2 bases and V 4 bases, and 7 bases lay outside the gene matches. This CDR3 reads CASSSPDRSNYGYTF. The CDR3 DNA follows: TGTGCCAGCAGTTCCCCGGACAGGAGCAACTATGGCTACACCTTC.

The rearrangement uses TRBV19 and TRBJ2-2, with D unresolved. The V end was cut by 7 bases, the J end by 0 bases, with 15 bases between. This CDR3 comprises 16 residues. Germline loops: CDR1 LNHDA, CDR2 SQIVND (reference sequence). The CDR3 reads CASKASGASNTGELFF. The CDR3 coding sequence is TGTGCCAGTAAGGCGTCAGGTGCCTCGAACACCGGGGAGCTGTTTTTT.

Comments on this clone: This could be a read error, since a much larger clone is one nucleotide away. The V call is TRBV9, the J call TRBJ2-5, with 12 bases identical to TRBD2. Trimming at V came to 4 bases and at J to 2 bases, leaving 3 bases not matched to a gene. The CDR3 covers 15 residues. In germline, CDR1 is SGDLS, CDR2 YYNGEE. The CDR3 spells CASSPGTSGQETQYF. DNA for the CDR3: TGTGCCAGCAGCCCAGGGACTAGCGGGCAAGAGACCCAGTACTTC.

This chain uses TRBV5-1 with TRBJ1-3; D gene ambiguous. Germline CDR1 reads SGHRS; CDR2 reads YFSETQ. The CDR3 consists of 16 residues. With 4 bases removed from V and 1 base from J, the gap between germline ends came to 15 bases. In DNA, the CDR3 is TGCGCCAGCAGCCACGAACCACACAGTTCTGGAAACACCATATATTTT. Protein: CASSHEPHSSGNTIYF.

This chain joins TRBV6-4 and TRBJ2-7; 9 positions match TRBD2. Germline assignment: CDR1 MRHNA and CDR2 SNTAGT. After removal of 5 bases from V and 3 bases from J, the junction contained 8 bases not matched to a gene. The CDR3 spans 15 residues. Here the CDR3 DNA reads TGTGCCAGCAGTTATCAAGCGGGAGGAGTCTACGAGCAGTACTTC. It specifies CASSYQAGGVYEQYF.

The chain links TRBV10-3 to TRBJ1-4, with 7 bases aligning to TRBD1. Germline lookup yields CDR1 ENHRY and CDR2 SYGVKD. CDR3 length equals 15 residues. J gave up 8 bases and V 3 bases, and 9 bases lay outside the gene matches. CDR3 nucleotide sequence: TGTGCCATCAGTGATCTAGGGGGCCGAAGCGAAAAACTGTTTTTT. This encodes CAISDLGGRSEKLFF.

A single count supports this clone. Written as DNA, the CDR3 is TGTGCCAGCAGTTTATGGCTAGCGGGCACCGGGGAGCTGTTTTTT. This sequence encodes CASSLWLAGTGELFF. The chain employs TRBV28 and TRBJ2-2, with 8 bases fitting TRBD2. V trimming: 0 bases; J trimming: 4 bases; junction bases outside the gene matches: 1. CDR1 is MDHEN and CDR2 is SYDVKM in the germline V gene. The CDR3 loop spans 15 amino acids.

This clone came up a few times. V gene TRBV28 combines with J gene TRBJ2-2, with D possibly being TRBD1 (5 bases). V was shortened by 7 bases and J by 0 bases, with 15 bases between the two germline ends. Germline V gives CDR1 MDHEN, CDR2 SYDVKM. CDR3 size: 16 residues. The CDR3: CASTFIDRSNTGELFF. The CDR3 DNA is TGTGCCAGCACCTTCATCGACAGATCGAACACCGGGGAGCTGTTTTTT.

The rearrangement links TRBV12-5 to TRBJ2-3; possible D gene TRBD1, 5 bases. Trimming stripped 1 base from V and 6 bases from J, with 11 bases between. Germline V lookup: CDR1 LGHNT, CDR2 FRNRAP. CDR3 length: 14 residues. Here the CDR3 reads CASGLDRQSDTQYF. The CDR3 DNA is TGTGCTAGTGGTTTGGATAGACAGTCCGATACGCAGTATTTT.

The chain recombines TRBV11-2 with TRBJ1-2, with 10 positions matching TRBD1. Per germline, CDR1 SGHAT and CDR2 FQNNGV. The CDR3 loop spans 17 amino acids. With 1 base clipped from V and 8 bases from J, the junction kept 13 bases outside the gene matches. The CDR3 nucleotides are TGTGCCAGCAGCTTAGGGGGGACAGGGGTTATCTTGAGCGGCTACACCTTC. Translating gives CASSLGGTGVILSGYTF.